This TCR beta chain emerged from a study of cytomegalovirus exposure and HLA in healthy donors. The CDR3 runs to 15 residues. The trim removed 3 bases at V and 6 bases at J, leaving 11 bases unmatched. Germline loops: CDR1 KGHSH, CDR2 LQKENI. Both 60 Vbeta primers and 13 Jbeta primers went into the PCR. Produced via immunoSEQ multiplex PCR; TCRdb's table is partial and in-frame only. In the table there are about 140,000 clones, roughly 80% of which are singletons. The TCR originated in a man aged 40-50 years in good health and CMV-seronegative. The V call is TRBV18, the J call TRBJ2-7, with 7 bases fitting TRBD1. The sample comprised PBMCs. The CDR3 bases are TGTGCCAGCTCACCGTACGAGGGGACAGTGAGCGAGCAGTACTTC. It is translated as CASSPYEGTVSEQYF.